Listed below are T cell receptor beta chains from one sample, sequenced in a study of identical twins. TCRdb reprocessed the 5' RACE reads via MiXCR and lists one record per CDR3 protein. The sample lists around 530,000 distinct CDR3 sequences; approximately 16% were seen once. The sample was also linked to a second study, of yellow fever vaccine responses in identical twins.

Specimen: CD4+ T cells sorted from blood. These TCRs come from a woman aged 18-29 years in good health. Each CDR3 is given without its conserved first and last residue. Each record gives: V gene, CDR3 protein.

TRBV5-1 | ASSLGSGWNGYNEQF
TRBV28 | ASSLGASGEETQY
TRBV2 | ASSVASGGETQY
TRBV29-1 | SVESSANTEAF
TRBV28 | ASSLKVYGYT
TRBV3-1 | ASTLASGENIQY
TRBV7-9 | ASSLIGPGDEQF
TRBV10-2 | ASSGGQGKDREQF
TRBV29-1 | SAPGTSVETQY
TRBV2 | ASELRQALLEQY
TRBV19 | ASSTTGIDTGELF
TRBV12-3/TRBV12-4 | ASQGQGRREQF
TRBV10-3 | AISDTGDAEAF
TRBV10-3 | AISESRRPNTEAF
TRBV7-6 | ASSLARSRQAEAF
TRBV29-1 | SVRSGTGGDTQY
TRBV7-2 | ASSRLVSTGELF
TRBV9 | ASSEGLAPTDTQY
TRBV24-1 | ATSPGHSTDTQY
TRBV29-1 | SVPTGGNEAF
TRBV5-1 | ASSLARGAYQETQY
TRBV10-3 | ASRASGGTGELF
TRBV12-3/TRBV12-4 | ASTKKRTSRAF
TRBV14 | ASSQGGGGYRSSYNEQF
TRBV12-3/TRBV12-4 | ASSLAQGVGELF
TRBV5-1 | ASSSWGSGEKLF
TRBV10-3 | AISTGQNYGYT
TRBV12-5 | ASGLFNIGRDQPQH
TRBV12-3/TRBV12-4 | ASSRDRVYYGYT
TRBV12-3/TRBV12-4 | ASRGNRGTQY
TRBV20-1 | SAHLGQGRNEQF
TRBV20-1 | SARPSSGGDQETQY
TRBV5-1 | ASSLRGRVDIQY
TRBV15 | ATSRDRATGELF
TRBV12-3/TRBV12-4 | ASSFDRVQHYGYT
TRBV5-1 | ASRKEMNTEAF
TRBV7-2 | ASSTTREGEQF
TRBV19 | ATSTGHSLVEKLF
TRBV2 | ASSEAPREAHNEQF
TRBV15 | ATSREDGAYNEQF
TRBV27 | ASSSPGQKNSPLH
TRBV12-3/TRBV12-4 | ASSLARGSEAF
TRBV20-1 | SAIFGPEAF
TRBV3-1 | ASLNLAGAEVEAF